This T cell receptor (beta chain) comes out of a study of cytotoxic CD8 clonotypes in ibrutinib-treated CLL. On this clone: Its antigen is as yet unknown. Germline and junction disagree at one end, which may indicate a read error.

Some clones are missing from TCRdb's copy, which holds only in-frame ones; the method was immunoSEQ multiplex PCR. Of about 140,000 clones listed, less than 95% are singletons. Study-wide results and limits: Patients had baseline clonality above age-matched healthy donors, and this clonality moved with circulating CD8+ T-cell counts.

Per germline, CDR1 SQVTM and CDR2 ANQGSEA. The CDR3 has 10 residues. The receptor was isolated from a human donor with chronic lymphocytic leukemia. The source was PBMCs, collected after 12 months of ibrutinib treatment. This chain connects TRBV29-1 to TRBJ2-5; D is ambiguous. The CDR3 region has the DNA TGCAGCGTGGTACGAGAGGCCCAGTACTTC. It encodes CSVVREAQYF. Filled out from reference TRBV29-1 and TRBJ2-5, the complete variable domain reads SAVISQKPSRDICQRGTSLTIQCQVDSQVTMMFWYRQQPGQSLTLIATANQGSEATYESGFVIDKFPISRPNLTFSTLTVSNMSPEDSSIYLCSVVREAQYFGPGTRLLVL.